This record looks at one T cell receptor beta chain sequence and its context. What it binds is unknown. These data are taken from a study of identical twins. The study's findings and limits: The study drew conclusions from cross-sectional statistical analysis, not from following the same donors.

With 4 bases removed from V and 7 bases from J, the gap between germline ends came to 20 bases. Germline loops: CDR1 SGHNT, CDR2 YYREEE (reference sequence). CDR3 size: 16 residues. Donors uniformly comprised healthy Caucasians. TCRdb called the 5' RACE reads again in MiXCR, with one record for every CDR3 protein. The data show 210,000 or so distinct CDR3 sequences, with less than 20% seen just once and roughly two fifths held by the top ten. This sample also belongs to another study, concerning T cells expressing NK-cell markers. In that study: From sorted CD3+CD56+NKG2C+, CD3+CD56+NKG2C- and CD3+CD56-NKG2C+ T cells came the TCR beta repertoires. It was still unclear whether expanded NKG2C+ T cell clones were HCMV specific.

This clonotype was sampled from a woman aged 18 to 35 in good health. Sequencing input: CD8+ T cells sorted from blood. The V call is TRBV5-4, the J call TRBJ2-2; perhaps D is TRBD1 or TRBD2 (5 bases each). CDR3 sequence reads: CASSPPSGQRGGELFF. DNA of the CDR3: TGTGCCAGCAGCCCCCCCTCGGGGCAGAGGGGCGGGGAGCTGTTTTTT.